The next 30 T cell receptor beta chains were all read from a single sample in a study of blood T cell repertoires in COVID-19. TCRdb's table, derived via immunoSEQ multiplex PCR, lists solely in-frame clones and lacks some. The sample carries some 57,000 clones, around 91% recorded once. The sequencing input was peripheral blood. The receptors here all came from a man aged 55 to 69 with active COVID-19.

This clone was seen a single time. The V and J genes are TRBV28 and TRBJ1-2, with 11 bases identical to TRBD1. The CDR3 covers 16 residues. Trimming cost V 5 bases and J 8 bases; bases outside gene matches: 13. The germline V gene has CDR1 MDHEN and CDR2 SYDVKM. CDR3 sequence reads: CASSVALSGQGDGYTF. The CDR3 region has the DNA TGTGCCAGCAGTGTAGCCCTGTCGGGACAGGGGGACGGCTACACCTTC.

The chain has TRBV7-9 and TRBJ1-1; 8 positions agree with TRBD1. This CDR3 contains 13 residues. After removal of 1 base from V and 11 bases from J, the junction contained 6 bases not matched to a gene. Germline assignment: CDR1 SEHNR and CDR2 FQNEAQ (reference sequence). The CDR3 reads CASSLGQTGAAFF. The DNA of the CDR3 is TGTGCCAGCAGCTTAGGACAGACAGGGGCCGCTTTCTTT.

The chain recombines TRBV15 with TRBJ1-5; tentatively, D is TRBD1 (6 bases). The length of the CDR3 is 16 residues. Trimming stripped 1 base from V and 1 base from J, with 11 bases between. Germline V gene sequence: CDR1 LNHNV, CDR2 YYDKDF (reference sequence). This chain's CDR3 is CATSRGAGASNQPQHF. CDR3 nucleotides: TGTGCCACCAGCAGAGGAGCGGGGGCAAGCAATCAGCCCCAGCATTTT.

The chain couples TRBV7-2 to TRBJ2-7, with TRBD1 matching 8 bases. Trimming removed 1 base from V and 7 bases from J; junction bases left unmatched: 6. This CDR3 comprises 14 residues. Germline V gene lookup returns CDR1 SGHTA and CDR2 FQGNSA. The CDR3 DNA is TGTGCCAGCAGCTTAGATAACAGGGGGAGGGAGCAGTACTTC. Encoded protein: CASSLDNRGREQYF.

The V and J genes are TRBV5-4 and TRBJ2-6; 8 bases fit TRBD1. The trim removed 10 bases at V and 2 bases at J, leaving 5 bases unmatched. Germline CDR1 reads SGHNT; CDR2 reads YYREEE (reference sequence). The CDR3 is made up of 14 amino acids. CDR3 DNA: TGTGCCGTGGACAGGGACCCTGGGGCCAACGTCCTGACTTTC. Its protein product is CAVDRDPGANVLTF.

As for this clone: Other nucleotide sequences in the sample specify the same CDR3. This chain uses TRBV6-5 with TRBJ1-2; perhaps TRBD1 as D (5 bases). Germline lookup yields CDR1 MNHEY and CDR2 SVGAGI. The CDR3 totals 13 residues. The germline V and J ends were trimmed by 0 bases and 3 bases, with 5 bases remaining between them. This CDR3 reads CASSYSTDYGYTF. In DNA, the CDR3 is TGTGCCAGCAGTTACTCGACAGACTATGGCTACACCTTC.

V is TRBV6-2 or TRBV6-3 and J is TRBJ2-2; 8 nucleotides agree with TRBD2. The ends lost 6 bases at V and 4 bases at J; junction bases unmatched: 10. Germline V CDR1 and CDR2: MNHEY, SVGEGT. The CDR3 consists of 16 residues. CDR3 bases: TGTGCCAGCAGCCCTCTACCAGCGGGAGCCACCGGGGAGCTGTTTTTT. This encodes CASSPLPAGATGELFF.

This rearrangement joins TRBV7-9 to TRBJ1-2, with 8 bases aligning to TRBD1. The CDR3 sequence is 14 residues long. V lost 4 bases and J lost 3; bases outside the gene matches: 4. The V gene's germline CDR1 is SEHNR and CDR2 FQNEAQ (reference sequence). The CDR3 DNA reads TGTGCCAGCAGCTACGTGACAGGGGACTATGGCTACACCTTC. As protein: CASSYVTGDYGYTF. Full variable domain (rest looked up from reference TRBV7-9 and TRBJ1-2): DTGVSQNPRHKITKRGQNVTFRCDPISEHNRLYWYRQTLGQGPEFLTYFQNEAQLEKSRLLSDRFSAERPKGSFSTLEIQRTEQGDSAMYLCASSYVTGDYGYTFGSGTRLTVV.

CDR3 in DNA: TGTGCCAGCAGCTACATCATCGGAGCCTCAGATGGCTACACCTTC. It encodes CASSYIIGASDGYTF. The chain recombines TRBV5-6 with TRBJ1-2; D unclear. Trimming shortened V by 3 bases and J by 6 bases, and 18 bases separated the two germline ends. From germline, CDR1 is SGHDT and CDR2 YYEEEE. The CDR3 is 15 residues long.

CDR3 DNA: TGTGCCAGCAGTGAGATGTTGGGGCTTTATAGCAATCAGCCCCAGCATTTT. Its protein product is CASSEMLGLYSNQPQHF. The chain couples TRBV6-1 to TRBJ1-5; D might be TRBD1 (5 bases). Germline V gives CDR1 MNHNS, CDR2 SASEGT. Trimming stripped 3 bases from V and 0 bases from J, with 15 bases between. CDR3 size: 17 residues.

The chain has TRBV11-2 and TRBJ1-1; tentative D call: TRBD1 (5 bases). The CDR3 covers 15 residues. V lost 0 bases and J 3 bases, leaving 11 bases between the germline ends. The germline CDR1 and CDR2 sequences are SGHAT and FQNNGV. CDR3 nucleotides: TGTGCCAGCAGCTTAGAGCGGGGGAGGGACACTGAAGCTTTCTTT. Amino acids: CASSLERGRDTEAFF.

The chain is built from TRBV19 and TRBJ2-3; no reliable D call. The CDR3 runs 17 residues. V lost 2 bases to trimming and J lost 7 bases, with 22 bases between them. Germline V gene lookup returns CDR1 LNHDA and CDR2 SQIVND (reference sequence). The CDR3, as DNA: TGTGCCAGTAGTATATTACCTGACTCGGTAGCCGGTAATACGCAGTATTTT. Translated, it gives CASSILPDSVAGNTQYF.

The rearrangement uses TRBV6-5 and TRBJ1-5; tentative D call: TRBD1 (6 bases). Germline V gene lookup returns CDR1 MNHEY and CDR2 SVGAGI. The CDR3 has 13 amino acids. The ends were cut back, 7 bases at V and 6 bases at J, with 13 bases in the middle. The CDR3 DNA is TGTGCCAGCACTCAGGGGTTCGCTCAGCCCCAGCATTTT. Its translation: CASTQGFAQPQHF.

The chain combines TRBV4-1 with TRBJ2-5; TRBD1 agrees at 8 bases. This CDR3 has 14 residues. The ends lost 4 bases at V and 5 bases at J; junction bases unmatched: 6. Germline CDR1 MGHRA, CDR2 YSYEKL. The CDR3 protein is CASSLGQGTETQYF. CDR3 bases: TGCGCCAGCAGCCTTGGACAGGGTACTGAGACCCAGTACTTC.

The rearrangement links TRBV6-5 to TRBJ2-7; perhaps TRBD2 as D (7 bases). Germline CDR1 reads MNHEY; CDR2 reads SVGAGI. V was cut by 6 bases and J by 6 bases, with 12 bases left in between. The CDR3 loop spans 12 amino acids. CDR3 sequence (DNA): TGTGCCAGCAGGGGGGGGGCCGGCGAGCAGTACTTC. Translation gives CASRGGAGEQYF.

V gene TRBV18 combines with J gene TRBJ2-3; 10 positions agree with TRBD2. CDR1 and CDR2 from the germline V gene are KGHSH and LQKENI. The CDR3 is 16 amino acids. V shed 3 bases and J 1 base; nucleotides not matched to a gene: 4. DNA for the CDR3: TGTGCCAGCTCACCTACCGGGACTAGCGGCACAGATACGCAGTATTTT. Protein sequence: CASSPTGTSGTDTQYF.

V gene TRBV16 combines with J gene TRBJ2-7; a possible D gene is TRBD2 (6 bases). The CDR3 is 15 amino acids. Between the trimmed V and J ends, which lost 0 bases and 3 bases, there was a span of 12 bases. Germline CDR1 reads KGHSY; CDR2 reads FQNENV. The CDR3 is CASSQSAGRDYEQYF. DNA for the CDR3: TGTGCCAGCAGCCAATCTGCCGGGAGAGACTACGAGCAGTACTTC.

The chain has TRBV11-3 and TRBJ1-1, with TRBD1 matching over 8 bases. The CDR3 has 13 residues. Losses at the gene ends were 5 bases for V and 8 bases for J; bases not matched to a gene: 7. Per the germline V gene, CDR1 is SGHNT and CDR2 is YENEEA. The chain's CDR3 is CASSLRQGREAFF. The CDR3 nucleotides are TGTGCCAGCAGCCTCAGACAGGGGCGAGAAGCTTTCTTT.

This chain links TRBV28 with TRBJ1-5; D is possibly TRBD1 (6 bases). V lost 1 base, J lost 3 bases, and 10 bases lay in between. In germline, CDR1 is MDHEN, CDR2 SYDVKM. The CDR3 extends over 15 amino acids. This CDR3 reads CASSLSQGYNQPQHF. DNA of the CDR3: TGTGCCAGCAGTTTATCTCAGGGGTACAATCAGCCCCAGCATTTT. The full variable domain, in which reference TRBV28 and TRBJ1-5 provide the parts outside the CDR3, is DVKVTQSSRYLVKRTGEKVFLECVQDMDHENMFWYRQDPGLGLRLIYFSYDVKMKEKGDIPEGYSVSREKKERFSLILESASTNQTSMYLCASSLSQGYNQPQHFGDGTRLSIL.

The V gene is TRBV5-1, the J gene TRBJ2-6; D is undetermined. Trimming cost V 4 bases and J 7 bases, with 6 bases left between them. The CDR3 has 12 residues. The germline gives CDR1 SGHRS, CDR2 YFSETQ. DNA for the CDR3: TGCGCCAGCAGCCAGTATGCCAACGTCCTGACTTTC. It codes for CASSQYANVLTF.

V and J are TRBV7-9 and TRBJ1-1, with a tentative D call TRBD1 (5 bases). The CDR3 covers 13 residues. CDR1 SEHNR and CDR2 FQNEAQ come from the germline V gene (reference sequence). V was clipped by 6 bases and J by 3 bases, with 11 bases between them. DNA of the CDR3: TGTGCCAGCAGGGCAGGGCCGCACACTGAAGCTTTCTTT. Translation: CASRAGPHTEAFF.

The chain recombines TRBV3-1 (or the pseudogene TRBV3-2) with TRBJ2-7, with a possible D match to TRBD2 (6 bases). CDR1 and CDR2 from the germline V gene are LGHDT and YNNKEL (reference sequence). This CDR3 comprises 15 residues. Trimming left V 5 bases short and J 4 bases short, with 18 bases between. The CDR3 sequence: CASSSPGTLSYEQYF. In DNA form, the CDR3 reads TGTGCCAGCAGCTCTCCCGGGACTCTCTCTTACGAGCAGTACTTC.

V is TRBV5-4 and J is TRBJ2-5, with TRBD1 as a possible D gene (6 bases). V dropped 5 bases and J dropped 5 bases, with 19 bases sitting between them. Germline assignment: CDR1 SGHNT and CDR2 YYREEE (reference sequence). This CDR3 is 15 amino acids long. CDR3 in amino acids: CASSNGDTQRETQYF. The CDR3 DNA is TGTGCCAGCAGTAACGGGGACACCCAAAGGGAGACCCAGTACTTC.

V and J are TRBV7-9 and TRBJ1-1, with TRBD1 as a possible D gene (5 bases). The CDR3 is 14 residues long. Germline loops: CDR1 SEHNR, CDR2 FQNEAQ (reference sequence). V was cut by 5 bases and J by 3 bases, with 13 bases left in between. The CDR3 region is CASSRGGGDTEAFF. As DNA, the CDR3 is TGTGCCAGCAGCCGTGGGGGAGGCGACACTGAAGCTTTCTTT.

CDR3 DNA: TGTGCCATCACGGGGGTGCTCAATCAGCCCCAGCATTTT. Translating gives CAITGVLNQPQHF. The V and J genes are TRBV10-3 and TRBJ1-5; possibly TRBD1 for D (5 bases). V gave up 7 bases and J gave up 3 bases, with 10 bases separating them. CDR1 and CDR2 (germline): ENHRY, SYGVKD. The CDR3 extends over 13 amino acids.

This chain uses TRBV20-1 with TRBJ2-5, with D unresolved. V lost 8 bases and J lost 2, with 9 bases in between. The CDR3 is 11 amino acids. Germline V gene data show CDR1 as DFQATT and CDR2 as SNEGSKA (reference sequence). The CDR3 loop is CSLTHQETQYF. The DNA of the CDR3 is TGCAGTCTAACCCATCAAGAGACCCAGTACTTC.

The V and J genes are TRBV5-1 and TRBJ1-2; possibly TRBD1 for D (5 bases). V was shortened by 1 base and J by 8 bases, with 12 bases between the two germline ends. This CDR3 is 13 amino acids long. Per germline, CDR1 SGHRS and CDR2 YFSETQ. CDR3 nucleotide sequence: TGCGCCAGCAGCTTGCAGGGCCGACGGGGCTACACCTTC. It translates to CASSLQGRRGYTF.

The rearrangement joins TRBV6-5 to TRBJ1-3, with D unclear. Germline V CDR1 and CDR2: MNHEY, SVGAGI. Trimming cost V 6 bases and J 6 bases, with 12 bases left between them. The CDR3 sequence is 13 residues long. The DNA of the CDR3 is TGTGCCAGCAGGCGCGGCGTGGAAAACACCATATATTTT. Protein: CASRRGVENTIYF.

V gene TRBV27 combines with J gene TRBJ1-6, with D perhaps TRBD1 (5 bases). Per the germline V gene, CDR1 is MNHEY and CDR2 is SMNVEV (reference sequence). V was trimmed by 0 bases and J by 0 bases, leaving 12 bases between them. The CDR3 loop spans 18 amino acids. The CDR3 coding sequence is TGTGCCAGCAGTTTATCTCCGGACACCCTCTCCTATAATTCACCCCTCCACTTT. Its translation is CASSLSPDTLSYNSPLHF.

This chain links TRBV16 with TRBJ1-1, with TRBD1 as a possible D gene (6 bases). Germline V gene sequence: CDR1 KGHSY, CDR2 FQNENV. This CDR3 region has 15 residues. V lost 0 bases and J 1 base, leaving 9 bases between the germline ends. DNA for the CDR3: TGTGCCAGCAGCCAATCGAGGGGGGGGAACACTGAAGCTTTCTTT. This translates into CASSQSRGGNTEAFF.